The clone carrying this T cell receptor (beta chain) was seen a single time. The sample originates from a study of blood T cell repertoires in COVID-19. In the source study's methods: From reference gene primer amplification, estimates of nucleated cell counts were derived. Libraries were prepared by immunoSEQ multiplex PCR; TCRdb keeps only in-frame clonotypes and omits some of them. V and J calls and clone size are given by that table; D and trimming were obtained from the DNA. The profile shows about 210,000 clones, roughly nine tenths of them singletons. Germline-derived CDR1 and CDR2 are MNHEY and SMNVEV (reference sequence). This CDR3 is 14 amino acids long. V lost 6 bases, J lost 5 bases, and 13 bases lay in between.

Sequences were obtained from peripheral blood. The gene calls are TRBV27 and TRBJ2-2; D unresolved. This TCR came from a man aged 30 to 39 with acute or convalescent COVID-19. Written as DNA, the CDR3 is TGTGCCAGCAGACCTCGCGAGAGGACCGGGGAGCTGTTTTTT. Translation gives CASRPRERTGELFF.